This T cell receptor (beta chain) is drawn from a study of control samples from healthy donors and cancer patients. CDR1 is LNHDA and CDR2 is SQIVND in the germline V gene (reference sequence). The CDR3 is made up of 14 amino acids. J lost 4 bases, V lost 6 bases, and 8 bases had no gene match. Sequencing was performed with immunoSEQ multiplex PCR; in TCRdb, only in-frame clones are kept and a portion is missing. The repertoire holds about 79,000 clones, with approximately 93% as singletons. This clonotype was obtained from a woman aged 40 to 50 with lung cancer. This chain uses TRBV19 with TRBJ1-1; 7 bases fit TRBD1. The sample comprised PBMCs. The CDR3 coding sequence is TGTGCCAGTAGCCGGGACAGTCTTATCACTGAAGCTTTCTTT. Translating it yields CASSRDSLITEAFF.